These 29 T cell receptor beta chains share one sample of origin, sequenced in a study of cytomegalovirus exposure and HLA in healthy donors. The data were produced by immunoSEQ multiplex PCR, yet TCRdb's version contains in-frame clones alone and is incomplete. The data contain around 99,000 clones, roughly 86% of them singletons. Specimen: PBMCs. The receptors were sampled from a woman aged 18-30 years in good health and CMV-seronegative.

The CDR3 nucleotides are TGTGCCAGCAGTTATGGGGCAGGGGCTGGCTACACCTTC. Translated: CASSYGAGAGYTF. The chain is built from TRBV6-5 and TRBJ1-2; D possibly corresponds to TRBD1 (6 bases). The CDR3 spans 13 residues. With 3 bases removed from V and 7 bases from J, the gap between germline ends came to 12 bases. Germline V gene sequence: CDR1 MNHEY, CDR2 SVGAGI.

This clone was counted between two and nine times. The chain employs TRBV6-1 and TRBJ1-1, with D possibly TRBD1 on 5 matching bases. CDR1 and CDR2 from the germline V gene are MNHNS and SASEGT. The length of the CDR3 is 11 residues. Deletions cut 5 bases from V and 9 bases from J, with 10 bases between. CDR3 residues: CASSRTNQAFF. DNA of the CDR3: TGTGCCAGCAGTAGGACAAATCAAGCTTTCTTT.

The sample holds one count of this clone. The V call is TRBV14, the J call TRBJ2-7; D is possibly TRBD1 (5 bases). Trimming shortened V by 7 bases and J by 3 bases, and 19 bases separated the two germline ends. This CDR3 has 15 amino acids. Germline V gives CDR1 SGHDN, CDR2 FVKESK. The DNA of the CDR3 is TGTGCCAGCAACCATTTCGACAGCCCAGGCTACGAGCAGTACTTC. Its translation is CASNHFDSPGYEQYF. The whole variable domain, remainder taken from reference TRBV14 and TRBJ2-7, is EAGVTQFPSHSVIEKGQTVTLRCDPISGHDNLYWYRRVMGKEIKFLLHFVKESKQDESGMPNNRFLAERTGGTYSTLKVQPAELEDSGVYFCASNHFDSPGYEQYFGPGTRLTVT.

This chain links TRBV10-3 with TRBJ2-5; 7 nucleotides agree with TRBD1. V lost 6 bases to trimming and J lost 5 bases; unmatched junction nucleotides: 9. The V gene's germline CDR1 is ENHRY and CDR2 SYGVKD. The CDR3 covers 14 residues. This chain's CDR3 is CAISRQGGGETQYF. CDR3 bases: TGTGCCATCAGCAGACAGGGTGGCGGGGAGACCCAGTACTTC.

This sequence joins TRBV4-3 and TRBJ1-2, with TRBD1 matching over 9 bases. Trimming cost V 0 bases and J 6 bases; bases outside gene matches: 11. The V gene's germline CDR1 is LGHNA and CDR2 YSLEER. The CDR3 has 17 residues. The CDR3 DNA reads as TGCGCCAGCAGCCAAGATATAGGACAGGGGCAGGGCAATGGCTACACCTTC. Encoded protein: CASSQDIGQGQGNGYTF.

CDR3 bases: TGTGCCAGCAGCCTAACGACAGGGGAGGGAGAGACCCAGTACTTC. Protein sequence: CASSLTTGEGETQYF. The chain joins TRBV4-2 to TRBJ2-5; D may be TRBD1 (8 bases). Trimming removed 4 bases from V and 4 bases from J, with 16 bases in between. CDR1 is LGHNA, CDR2 YNFKEQ, per germline. This CDR3 spans 15 amino acids.

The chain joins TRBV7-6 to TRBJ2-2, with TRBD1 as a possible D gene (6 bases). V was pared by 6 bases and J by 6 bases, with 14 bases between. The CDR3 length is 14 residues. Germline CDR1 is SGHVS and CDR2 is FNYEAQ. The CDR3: CASSQGGWAGELFF. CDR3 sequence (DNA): TGTGCCAGCAGTCAAGGGGGTTGGGCCGGGGAGCTGTTTTTT.

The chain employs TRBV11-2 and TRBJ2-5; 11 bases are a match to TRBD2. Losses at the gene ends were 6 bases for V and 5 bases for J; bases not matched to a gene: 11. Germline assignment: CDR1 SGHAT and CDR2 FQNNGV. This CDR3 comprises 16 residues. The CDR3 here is CASSSNSGRAWETQYF. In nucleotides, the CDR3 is TGTGCCAGCAGTTCTAATAGCGGGAGGGCCTGGGAGACCCAGTACTTC.

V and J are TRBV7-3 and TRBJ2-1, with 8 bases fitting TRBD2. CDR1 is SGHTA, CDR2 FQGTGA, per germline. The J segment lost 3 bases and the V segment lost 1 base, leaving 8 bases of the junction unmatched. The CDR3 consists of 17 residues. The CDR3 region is CASSLREAGGGYNEQFF. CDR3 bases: TGTGCCAGCAGCTTAAGGGAGGCGGGAGGCGGCTACAATGAGCAGTTCTTC.

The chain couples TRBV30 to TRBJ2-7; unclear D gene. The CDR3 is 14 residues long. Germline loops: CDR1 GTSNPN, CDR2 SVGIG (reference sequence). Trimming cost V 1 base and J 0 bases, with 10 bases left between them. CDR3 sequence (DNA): TGTGCCTGGAGTGGAAGCGAAGGCTCCTACGAGCAGTACTTC. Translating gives CAWSGSEGSYEQYF.

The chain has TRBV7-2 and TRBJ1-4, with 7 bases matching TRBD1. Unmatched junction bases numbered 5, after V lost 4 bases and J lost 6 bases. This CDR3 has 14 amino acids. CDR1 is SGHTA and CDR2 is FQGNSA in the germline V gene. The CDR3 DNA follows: TGTGCCAGCAGCTCCGACAGGGCCTATGAAAAACTGTTTTTT. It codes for CASSSDRAYEKLFF.

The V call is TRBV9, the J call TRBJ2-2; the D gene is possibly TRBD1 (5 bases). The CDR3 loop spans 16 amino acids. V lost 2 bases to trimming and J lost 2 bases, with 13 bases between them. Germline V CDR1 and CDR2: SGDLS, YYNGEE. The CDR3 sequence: CASSVQRGGNTGELFF. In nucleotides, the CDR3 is TGTGCCAGCAGCGTCCAAAGGGGCGGAAACACCGGGGAGCTGTTTTTT.

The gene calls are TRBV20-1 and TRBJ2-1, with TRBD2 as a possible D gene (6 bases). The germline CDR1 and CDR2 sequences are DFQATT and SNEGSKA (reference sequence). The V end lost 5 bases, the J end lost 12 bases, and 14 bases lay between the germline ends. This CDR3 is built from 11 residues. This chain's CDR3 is CSALPGLAQFF. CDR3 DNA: TGCAGTGCTTTACCGGGACTTGCGCAGTTCTTC.

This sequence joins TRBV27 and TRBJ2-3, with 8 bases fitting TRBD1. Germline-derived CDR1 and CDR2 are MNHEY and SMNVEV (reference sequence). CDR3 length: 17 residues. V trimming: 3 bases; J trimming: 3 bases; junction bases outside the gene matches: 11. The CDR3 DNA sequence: TGTGCCAGCAGTTTCCTGCCCCCAGGGGGCCCTACAGATACGCAGTATTTT. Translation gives CASSFLPPGGPTDTQYF.

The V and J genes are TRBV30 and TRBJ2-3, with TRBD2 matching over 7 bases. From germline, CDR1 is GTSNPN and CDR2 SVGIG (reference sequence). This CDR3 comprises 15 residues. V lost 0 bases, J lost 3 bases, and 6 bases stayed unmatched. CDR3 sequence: CAWSVYGGRTDTQYF. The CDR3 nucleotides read TGTGCCTGGAGTGTCTACGGGGGGAGGACAGATACGCAGTATTTT.

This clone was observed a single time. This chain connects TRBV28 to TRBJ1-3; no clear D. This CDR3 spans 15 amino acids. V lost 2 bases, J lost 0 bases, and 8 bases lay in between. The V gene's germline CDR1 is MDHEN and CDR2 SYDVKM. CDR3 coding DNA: TGTGCCAGCAGTTTAAAGAGTTACTCTGGAAACACCATATATTTT. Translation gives CASSLKSYSGNTIYF.

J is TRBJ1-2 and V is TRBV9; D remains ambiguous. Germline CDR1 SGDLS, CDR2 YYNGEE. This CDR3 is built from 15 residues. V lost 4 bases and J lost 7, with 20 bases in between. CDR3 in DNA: TGTGCCAGCAGCAAATTTCCGAGGTTGGTGGGTGGCTACACCTTC. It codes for CASSKFPRLVGGYTF.

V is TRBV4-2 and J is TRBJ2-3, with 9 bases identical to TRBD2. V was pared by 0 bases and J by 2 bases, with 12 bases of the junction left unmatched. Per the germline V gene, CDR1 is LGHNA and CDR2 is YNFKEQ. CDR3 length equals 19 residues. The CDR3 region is CASSQEIIAGVTDTDTQYF. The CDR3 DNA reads TGTGCCAGCAGCCAAGAGATTATAGCGGGAGTAACCGACACAGATACGCAGTATTTT.

CDR3 loop: CASSPLSWETQYF. For the CDR3, the DNA is TGTGCCAGCAGCCCACTCTCCTGGGAGACCCAGTACTTC. The chain uses TRBV7-9 and TRBJ2-5; D unresolved. CDR1 and CDR2 from the germline V gene are SEHNR and FQNEAQ (reference sequence). V was shortened by 5 bases and J by 5 bases, with 12 bases between the two germline ends. The CDR3 spans 13 residues.

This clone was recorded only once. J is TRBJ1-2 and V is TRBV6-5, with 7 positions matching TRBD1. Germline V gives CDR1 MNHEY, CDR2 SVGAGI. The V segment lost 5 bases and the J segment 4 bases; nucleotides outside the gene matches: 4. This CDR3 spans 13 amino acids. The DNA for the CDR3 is TGTGCCAGCAGTCTCGGGACAGTCTATGGCTACACCTTC. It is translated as CASSLGTVYGYTF.

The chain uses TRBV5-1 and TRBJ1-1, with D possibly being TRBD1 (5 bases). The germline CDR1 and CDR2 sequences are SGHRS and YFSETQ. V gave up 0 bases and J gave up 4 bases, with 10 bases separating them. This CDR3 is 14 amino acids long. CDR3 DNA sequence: TGCGCCAGCAGCTTGGACGGGGGGGGCACTGAAGCTTTCTTT. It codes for CASSLDGGGTEAFF.

In DNA form, the CDR3 reads TGTGCCAGCAGCGTAGAGGGGACACTCCAAGAGACCCAGTACTTC. The encoded protein is CASSVEGTLQETQYF. V is TRBV9 and J is TRBJ2-5; D perhaps matches TRBD1 (6 bases). CDR1 SGDLS and CDR2 YYNGEE come from the germline V gene. The length of the CDR3 is 15 residues. Trimming removed 0 bases at V and 1 base at J, with 10 bases between. The complete variable domain, with remaining parts taken from reference TRBV9 and TRBJ2-5, reads DSGVTQTPKHLITATGQRVTLRCSPRSGDLSVYWYQQSLDQGLQFLIQYYNGEERAKGNILERFSAQQFPDLHSELNLSSLELGDSALYFCASSVEGTLQETQYFGPGTRLLVL.

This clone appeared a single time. The CDR3 reads CASSAGQGAEGQPQHF. CDR3 in DNA: TGTGCCAGCAGCGCCGGACAGGGGGCTGAAGGTCAGCCCCAGCATTTT. V is TRBV7-2 and J is TRBJ1-5, with 11 positions matching TRBD1. Germline loops: CDR1 SGHTA, CDR2 FQGNSA. Trimming cost V 5 bases and J 6 bases; bases outside gene matches: 9. This CDR3 has 16 residues.

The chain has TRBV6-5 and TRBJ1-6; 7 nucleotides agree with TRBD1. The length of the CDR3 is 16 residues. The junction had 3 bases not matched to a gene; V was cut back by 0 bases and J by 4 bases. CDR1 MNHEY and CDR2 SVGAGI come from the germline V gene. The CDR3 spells CASSYSRDRYNSPLHF. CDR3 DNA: TGTGCCAGCAGTTACTCGAGGGACAGATATAATTCACCCCTCCACTTT.

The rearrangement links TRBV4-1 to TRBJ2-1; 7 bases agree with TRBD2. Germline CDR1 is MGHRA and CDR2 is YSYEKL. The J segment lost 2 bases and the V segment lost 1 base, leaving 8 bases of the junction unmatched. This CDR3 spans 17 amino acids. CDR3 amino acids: CASSQGGGRRPYNEQFF. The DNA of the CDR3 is TGCGCCAGCAGCCAAGGGGGCGGGAGAAGACCCTACAATGAGCAGTTCTTC.

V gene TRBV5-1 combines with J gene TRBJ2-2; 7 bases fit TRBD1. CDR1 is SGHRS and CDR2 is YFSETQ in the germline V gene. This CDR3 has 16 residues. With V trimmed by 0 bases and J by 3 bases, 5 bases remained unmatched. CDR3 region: CASSLGQGVYTGELFF. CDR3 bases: TGCGCCAGCAGCTTGGGGCAGGGGGTTTACACCGGGGAGCTGTTTTTT.

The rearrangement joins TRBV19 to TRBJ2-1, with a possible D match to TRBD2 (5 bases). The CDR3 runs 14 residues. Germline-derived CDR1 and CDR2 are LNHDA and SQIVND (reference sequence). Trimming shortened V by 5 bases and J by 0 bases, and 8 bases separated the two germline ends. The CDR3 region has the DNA TGTGCCAGTAGTCGGGGATACTCCTACAATGAGCAGTTCTTC. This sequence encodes CASSRGYSYNEQFF.

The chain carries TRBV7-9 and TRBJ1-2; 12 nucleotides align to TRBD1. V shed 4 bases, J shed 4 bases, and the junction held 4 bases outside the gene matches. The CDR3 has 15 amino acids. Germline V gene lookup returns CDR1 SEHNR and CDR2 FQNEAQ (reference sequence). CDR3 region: CASSSGQGAIYGYTF. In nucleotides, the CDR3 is TGTGCCAGCAGCTCGGGACAGGGGGCTATCTATGGCTACACCTTC.

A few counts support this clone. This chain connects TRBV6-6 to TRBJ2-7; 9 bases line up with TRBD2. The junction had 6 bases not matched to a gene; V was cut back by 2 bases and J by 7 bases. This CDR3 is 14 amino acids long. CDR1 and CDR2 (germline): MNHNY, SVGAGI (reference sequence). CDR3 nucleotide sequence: TGTGCCAGCAGTTACACTTTAGCGGGGGAAGAGCAGTACTTC. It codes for CASSYTLAGEEQYF.